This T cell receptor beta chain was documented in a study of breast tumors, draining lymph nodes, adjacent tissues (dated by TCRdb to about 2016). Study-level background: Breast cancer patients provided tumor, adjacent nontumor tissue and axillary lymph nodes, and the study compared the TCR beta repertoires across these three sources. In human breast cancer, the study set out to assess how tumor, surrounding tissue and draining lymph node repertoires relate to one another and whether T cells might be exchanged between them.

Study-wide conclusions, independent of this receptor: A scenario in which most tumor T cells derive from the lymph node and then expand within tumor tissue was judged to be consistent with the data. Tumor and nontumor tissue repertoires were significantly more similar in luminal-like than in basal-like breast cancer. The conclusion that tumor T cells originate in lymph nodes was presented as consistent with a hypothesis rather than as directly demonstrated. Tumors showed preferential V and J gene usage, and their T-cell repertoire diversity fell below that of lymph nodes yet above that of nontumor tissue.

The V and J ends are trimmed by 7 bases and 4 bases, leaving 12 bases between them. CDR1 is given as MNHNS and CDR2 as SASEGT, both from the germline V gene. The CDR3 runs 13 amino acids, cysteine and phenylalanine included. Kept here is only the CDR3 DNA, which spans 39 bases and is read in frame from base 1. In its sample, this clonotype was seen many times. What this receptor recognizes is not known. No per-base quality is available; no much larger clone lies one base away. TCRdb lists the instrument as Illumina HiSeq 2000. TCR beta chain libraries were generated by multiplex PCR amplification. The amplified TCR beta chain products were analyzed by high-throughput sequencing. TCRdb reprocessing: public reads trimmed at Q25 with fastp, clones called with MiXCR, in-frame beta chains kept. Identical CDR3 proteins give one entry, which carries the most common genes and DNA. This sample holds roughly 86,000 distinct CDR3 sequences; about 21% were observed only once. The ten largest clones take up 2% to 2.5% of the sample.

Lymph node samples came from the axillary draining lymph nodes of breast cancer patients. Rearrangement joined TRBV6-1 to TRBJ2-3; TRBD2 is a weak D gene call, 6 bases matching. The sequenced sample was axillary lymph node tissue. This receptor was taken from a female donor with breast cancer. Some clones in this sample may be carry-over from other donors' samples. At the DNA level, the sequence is TGTGCCAGCACCAAGGGAGGCCCAGATACGCAGTATTTT. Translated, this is CASTKGGPDTQYF.